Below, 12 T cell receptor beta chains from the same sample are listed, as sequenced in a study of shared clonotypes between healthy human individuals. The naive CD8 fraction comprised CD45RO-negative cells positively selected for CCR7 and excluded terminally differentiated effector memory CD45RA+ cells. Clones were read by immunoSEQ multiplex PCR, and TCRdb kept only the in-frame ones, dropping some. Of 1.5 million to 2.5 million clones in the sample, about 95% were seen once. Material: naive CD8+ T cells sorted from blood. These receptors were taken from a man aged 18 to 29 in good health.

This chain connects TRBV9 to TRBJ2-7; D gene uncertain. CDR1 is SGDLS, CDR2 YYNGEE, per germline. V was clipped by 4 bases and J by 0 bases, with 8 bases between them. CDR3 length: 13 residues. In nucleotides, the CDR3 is TGTGCCAGCAGCCCGGAGAGCTCCTACGAGCAGTACTTC. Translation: CASSPESSYEQYF. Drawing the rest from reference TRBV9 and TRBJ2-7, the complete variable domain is DSGVTQTPKHLITATGQRVTLRCSPRSGDLSVYWYQQSLDQGLQFLIQYYNGEERAKGNILERFSAQQFPDLHSELNLSSLELGDSALYFCASSPESSYEQYFGPGTRLTVT.

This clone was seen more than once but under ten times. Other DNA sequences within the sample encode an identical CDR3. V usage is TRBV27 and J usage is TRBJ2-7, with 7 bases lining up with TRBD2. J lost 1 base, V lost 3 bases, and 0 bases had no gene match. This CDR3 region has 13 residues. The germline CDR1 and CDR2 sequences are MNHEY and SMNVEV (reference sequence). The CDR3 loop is CASSFGGSYEQYF. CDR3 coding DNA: TGTGCCAGCAGTTTCGGGGGGTCCTACGAGCAGTACTTC.

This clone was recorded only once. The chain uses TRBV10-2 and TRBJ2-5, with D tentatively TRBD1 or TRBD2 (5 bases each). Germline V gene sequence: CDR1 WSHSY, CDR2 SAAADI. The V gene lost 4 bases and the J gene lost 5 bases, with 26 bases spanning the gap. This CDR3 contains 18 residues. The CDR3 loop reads CASSVRAVALQEGETQYF. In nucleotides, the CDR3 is TGCGCCAGCAGTGTTCGGGCGGTAGCGTTACAGGAAGGGGAGACCCAGTACTTC.

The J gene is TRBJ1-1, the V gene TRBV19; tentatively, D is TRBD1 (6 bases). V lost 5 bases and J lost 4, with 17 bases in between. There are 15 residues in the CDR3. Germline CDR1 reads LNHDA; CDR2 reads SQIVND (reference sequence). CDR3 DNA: TGTGCCAGTAGTGGGAGGGGGACGGTGGTCACTGAAGCTTTCTTT. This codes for CASSGRGTVVTEAFF.

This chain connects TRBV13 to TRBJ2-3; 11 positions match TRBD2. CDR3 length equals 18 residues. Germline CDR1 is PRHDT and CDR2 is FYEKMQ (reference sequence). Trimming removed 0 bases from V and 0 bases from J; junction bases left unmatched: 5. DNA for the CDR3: TGTGCCAGCAGCTTAGGACTAGCGGGAGTTTTCAGCACAGATACGCAGTATTTT. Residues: CASSLGLAGVFSTDTQYF. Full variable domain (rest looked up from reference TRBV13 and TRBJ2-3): AAGVIQSPRHLIKEKRETATLKCYPIPRHDTVYWYQQGPGQDPQFLISFYEKMQSDKGSIPDRFSAQQFSDYHSELNMSSLELGDSALYFCASSLGLAGVFSTDTQYFGPGTRLTVL.

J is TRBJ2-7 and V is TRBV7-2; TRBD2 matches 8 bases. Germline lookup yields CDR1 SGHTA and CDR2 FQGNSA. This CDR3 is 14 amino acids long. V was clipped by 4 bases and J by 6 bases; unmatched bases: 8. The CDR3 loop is CASSYALGTSEQYF. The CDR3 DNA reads TGTGCCAGCAGCTACGCCCTCGGGACTAGCGAGCAGTACTTC.

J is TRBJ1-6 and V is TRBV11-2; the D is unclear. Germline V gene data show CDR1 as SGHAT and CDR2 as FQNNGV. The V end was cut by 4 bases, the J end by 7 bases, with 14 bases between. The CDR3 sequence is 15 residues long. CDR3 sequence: CASSSLAEANSPLHF. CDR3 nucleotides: TGTGCCAGCAGCTCCCTAGCGGAAGCCAATTCACCCCTCCACTTT.

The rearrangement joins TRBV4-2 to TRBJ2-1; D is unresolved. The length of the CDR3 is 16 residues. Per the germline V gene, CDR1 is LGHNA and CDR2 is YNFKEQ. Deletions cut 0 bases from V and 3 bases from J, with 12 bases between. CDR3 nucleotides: TGTGCCAGCAGCCAAGATTTCCCTCTTCTCTACAATGAGCAGTTCTTC. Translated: CASSQDFPLLYNEQFF.

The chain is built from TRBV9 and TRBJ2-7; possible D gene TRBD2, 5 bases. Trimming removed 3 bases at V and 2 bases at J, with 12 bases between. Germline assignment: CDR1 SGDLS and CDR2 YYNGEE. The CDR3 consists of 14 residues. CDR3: CASSARADPYEQYF. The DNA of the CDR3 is TGTGCCAGCAGCGCTAGAGCGGACCCCTACGAGCAGTACTTC.

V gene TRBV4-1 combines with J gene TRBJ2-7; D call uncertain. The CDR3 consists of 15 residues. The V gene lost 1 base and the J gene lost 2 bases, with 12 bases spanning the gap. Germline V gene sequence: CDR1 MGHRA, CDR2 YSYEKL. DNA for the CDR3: TGCGCCAGCAGCCAAGGCCTCCCCGCCACCTACGAGCAGTACTTC. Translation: CASSQGLPATYEQYF.

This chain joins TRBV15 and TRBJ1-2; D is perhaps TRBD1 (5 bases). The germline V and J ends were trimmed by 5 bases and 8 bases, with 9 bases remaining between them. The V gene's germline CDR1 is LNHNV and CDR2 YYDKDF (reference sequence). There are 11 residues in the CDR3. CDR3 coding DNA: TGTGCCACCAGCGGGGGGTTAGGCTACACCTTC. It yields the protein CATSGGLGYTF.

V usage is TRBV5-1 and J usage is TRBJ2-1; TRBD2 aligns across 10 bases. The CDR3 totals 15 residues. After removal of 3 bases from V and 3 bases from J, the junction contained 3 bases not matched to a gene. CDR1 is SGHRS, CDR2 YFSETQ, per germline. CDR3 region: CASSSLAGGYNEQFF. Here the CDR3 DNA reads TGCGCCAGCAGCTCCTTAGCGGGAGGCTACAATGAGCAGTTCTTC. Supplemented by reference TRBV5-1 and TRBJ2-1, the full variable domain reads KAGVTQTPRYLIKTRGQQVTLSCSPISGHRSVSWYQQTPGQGLQFLFEYFSETQRNKGNFPGRFSGRQFSNSRSEMNVSTLELGDSALYLCASSSLAGGYNEQFFGPGTRLTVL.